Each of the 10 T cell receptor beta chains below was sequenced from the same sample in a study of T cell repertoires in cytomegalovirus infection. MiXCR, applied by TCRdb to the reads, yields one record per CDR3 protein. The table records about 770,000 distinct CDR3 sequences, 25% to 30% of them present only once. For these TCRs, the target antigens are not known. The sample here was cultured CD8+ T cells from PBMCs, taken from culture after CMV antigen stimulation. These TCRs come from a human donor in good health (CMV status not recorded). Some clones in this sample may be carry-over from other donors' samples.

The chain joins TRBV5-4 to TRBJ2-7; TRBD2 might be the D (5 bases). CDR3 length equals 15 residues. Trimming took off 5 bases at V and 0 bases at J, with 15 bases between the two ends. Germline V gene lookup returns CDR1 SGHNT and CDR2 YYREEE (reference sequence). CDR3: CASSGESQSSYEQYF. The CDR3 bases are TGTGCCAGCAGTGGGGAGTCCCAGAGCTCCTACGAGCAGTACTTC.

This chain links TRBV5-1 with TRBJ1-4; D uncertain. The germline V and J ends were trimmed by 2 bases and 7 bases, with 12 bases remaining between them. Per the germline V gene, CDR1 is SGHRS and CDR2 is YFSETQ. This CDR3 has 14 residues. The CDR3 spells CASSFRRRGEKLFF. DNA for the CDR3: TGCGCCAGCAGCTTTAGGAGGAGAGGTGAAAAACTGTTTTTT.

This clonotype appeared a few times. The rearrangement links TRBV7-9 to TRBJ1-4; 7 bases are a match to TRBD1. The CDR3 length is 17 residues. Germline lookup yields CDR1 SEHNR and CDR2 FQNEAQ (reference sequence). V was pared by 1 base and J by 6 bases, with 11 bases of the junction left unmatched. DNA of the CDR3: TGTGCCAGCAGCTTAGGGTACGCCGGGACAGCGGATGAAAAACTGTTTTTT. It translates to CASSLGYAGTADEKLFF.

The CDR3 loop is CASEGGVDTEAFF. As DNA, the CDR3 is TGTGCCAGCGAAGGGGGCGTTGACACTGAAGCTTTCTTT. The rearrangement joins TRBV19 to TRBJ1-1, with 7 nucleotides matching TRBD1. The CDR3 is made up of 13 amino acids. From germline, CDR1 is LNHDA and CDR2 SQIVND (reference sequence). The junction had 7 bases not matched to a gene; V was cut back by 9 bases and J by 3 bases. Using reference TRBV19 and TRBJ1-1 for the parts outside the CDR3, the full variable domain is DGGITQSPKYLFRKEGQNVTLSCEQNLNHDAMYWYRQDPGQGLRLIYYSQIVNDFQKGDIAEGYSVSREKKESFPLTVTSAQKNPTAFYLCASEGGVDTEAFFGQGTRLTVV.

V usage is TRBV7-9 and J usage is TRBJ2-6; D uncertain. Germline CDR1 is SEHNR and CDR2 is FQNEAQ (reference sequence). Trimming stripped 8 bases from V and 2 bases from J, with 4 bases between. This CDR3 comprises 12 residues. In DNA, the CDR3 is TGTGCCAGCGGCGCTGGGGCCAACGTCCTGACTTTC. It codes for CASGAGANVLTF. The full variable domain, with the rest looked up from reference TRBV7-9 and TRBJ2-6, is DTGVSQNPRHKITKRGQNVTFRCDPISEHNRLYWYRQTLGQGPEFLTYFQNEAQLEKSRLLSDRFSAERPKGSFSTLEIQRTEQGDSAMYLCASGAGANVLTFGAGSRLTVL.

This clonotype was seen only a few times. V and J are TRBV6-5 and TRBJ1-1; TRBD1 matches 9 bases. In germline, CDR1 is MNHEY, CDR2 SVGAGI. The CDR3 is 15 residues long. Trimming removed 6 bases from V and 5 bases from J; junction bases left unmatched: 10. The CDR3 nucleotides read TGTGCCAGCAGACCGGGACAGGGACAGGGAACTGAAGCTTTCTTT. This encodes CASRPGQGQGTEAFF.

This clonotype occurred a few times. The chain joins TRBV7-4 to TRBJ2-5; 9 bases align to TRBD1. There are 15 residues in the CDR3. CDR1 and CDR2 (germline): SGHVT, SQSDAQ. Trimming removed 5 bases from V and 2 bases from J; junction bases left unmatched: 6. CDR3 in amino acids: CASSPVGQGQETQYF. The CDR3 DNA follows: TGTGCCAGCAGCCCCGTTGGACAGGGGCAAGAGACCCAGTACTTC.

The rearrangement uses TRBV7-9 and TRBJ2-1, with TRBD2 matching 13 bases. The germline CDR1 and CDR2 sequences are SEHNR and FQNEAQ (reference sequence). The CDR3 length is 15 residues. The ends lost 5 bases at V and 8 bases at J; junction bases unmatched: 6. The CDR3 nucleotides are TGTGCCAGCAGCGAAACTAGCGGGGGGGCCGATGAGCAGTTCTTC. Translating gives CASSETSGGADEQFF.

A few counts support this clonotype. The genes are TRBV6-5 and TRBJ1-2; TRBD1 agrees at 9 bases. V shed 5 bases and J 3 bases; nucleotides not matched to a gene: 13. Looked up from germline, CDR1 is MNHEY and CDR2 is SVGAGI. This CDR3 has 17 amino acids. CDR3 in amino acids: CASSRLTLTGGDYGYTF. The CDR3, as DNA: TGTGCCAGCAGTCGGCTTACACTCACAGGGGGCGACTATGGCTACACCTTC.

This clonotype appeared a few times. The CDR3 loop is CASAILGTVKNTEAFF. In nucleotides, the CDR3 is TGTGCCAGCGCAATATTGGGGACAGTCAAGAACACTGAAGCTTTCTTT. V and J are TRBV19 and TRBJ1-1; 7 nucleotides line up with TRBD1. The trim removed 9 bases at V and 1 base at J, leaving 14 bases unmatched. The CDR3 consists of 16 residues. Per germline, CDR1 LNHDA and CDR2 SQIVND (reference sequence). The full variable domain, its missing parts supplied by reference TRBV19 and TRBJ1-1, is DGGITQSPKYLFRKEGQNVTLSCEQNLNHDAMYWYRQDPGQGLRLIYYSQIVNDFQKGDIAEGYSVSREKKESFPLTVTSAQKNPTAFYLCASAILGTVKNTEAFFGQGTRLTVV.